These 23 T cell receptor beta chains originate from one sample sequenced in a study of vaccination and CD4 T cells after COVID-19. Treatment in this sample: roughly 10-day PBMC culture with coronavirus spike peptide pools or control peptides (ViraFEST assay). No antigen has been assigned to these receptors. Oncomine TCR Beta short-read sequencing was applied to DNA from cultured CD4+ T cells. TCRdb re-analysed the PCR reads in MiXCR, keeping a single row per CDR3 protein. This sample has about 21,000 distinct CDR3 sequences, with just under 55% found just once. Input material: CD4+ T cells from blood, cultured in vitro. These receptors all come from a human donor who had recovered from COVID-19.

The rearrangement uses TRBV18 and TRBJ1-2; D ambiguous. CDR1 is KGHSH, CDR2 LQKENI, per germline. Trimming took 3 bases from V and 5 from J, leaving 13 bases between them. The length of the CDR3 is 14 residues. The CDR3 DNA is TGTGCCAGCTCACCGGATCCCCGAAGGTATGGCTACACCTTC. This gives the protein CASSPDPRRYGYTF.

The chain has TRBV4-1 and TRBJ1-2; TRBD1 agrees at 7 bases. Germline CDR1 is MGHRA and CDR2 is YSYEKL. V shed 4 bases, J shed 4 bases, and the junction held 12 bases outside the gene matches. The CDR3 is made up of 16 amino acids. CDR3 residues: CASSLPQGVSIYGYTF. CDR3 bases: TGCGCCAGCAGCCTCCCCCAGGGGGTATCTATCTATGGCTACACCTTC.

V and J are TRBV6-1 and TRBJ2-1; 7 bases match TRBD2. Germline CDR1 MNHNS, CDR2 SASEGT. The CDR3 sequence is 14 residues long. V shed 3 bases, J shed 7 bases, and the junction held 6 bases outside the gene matches. CDR3 protein: CASSDLAEANEQFF. The CDR3 nucleotides are TGTGCCAGCAGTGACCTAGCGGAGGCGAATGAGCAGTTCTTC.

J is TRBJ2-7 and V is TRBV20-1, with D possibly called TRBD1 or TRBD2 (5 bases each). V lost 5 bases and J lost 6, with 14 bases in between. This CDR3 has 12 amino acids. Per the germline V gene, CDR1 is DFQATT and CDR2 is SNEGSKA (reference sequence). CDR3 residues: CSAGTRSGEQYF. For the CDR3, the DNA is TGCAGTGCTGGGACCCGTTCTGGCGAGCAGTACTTC.

V and J are TRBV19 and TRBJ1-2; possibly TRBD1 for D (5 bases). Germline V gene lookup returns CDR1 LNHDA and CDR2 SQIVND (reference sequence). The CDR3 consists of 13 residues. With 5 bases removed from V and 6 bases from J, the gap between germline ends came to 13 bases. This CDR3 is CASSPRGGDGYTF. The CDR3 bases are TGTGCCAGTAGTCCACGGGGCGGGGATGGCTACACCTTC.

The CDR3 sequence is CASSPGTGRAGYTF. CDR3 nucleotide sequence: TGTGCCAGCAGTCCGGGGACAGGGAGAGCCGGCTACACCTTC. This chain connects TRBV6-1 to TRBJ1-2; 9 bases line up with TRBD1. Germline values: CDR1 MNHNS, CDR2 SASEGT. Trimming at V came to 5 bases and at J to 8 bases, leaving 9 bases not matched to a gene. This CDR3 region has 14 residues.

In this sample, this clonotype turned up a few times. The chain couples TRBV20-1 to TRBJ2-1, with 15 bases lining up with TRBD2. Germline CDR1 reads DFQATT; CDR2 reads SNEGSKA (reference sequence). With V trimmed by 6 bases and J by 2 bases, 11 bases remained unmatched. There are 18 residues in the CDR3. This CDR3 is CSARGLAGGPSTYNEQFF. In DNA, the CDR3 is TGCAGTGCGCGCGGACTAGCGGGAGGGCCCTCTACCTACAATGAGCAGTTCTTC.

This clonotype occurred once. The chain carries TRBV19 and TRBJ2-7, with D possibly TRBD1 on 5 matching bases. CDR1 LNHDA and CDR2 SQIVND come from the germline V gene (reference sequence). V lost 0 bases and J lost 6, with 12 bases in between. CDR3 length: 14 residues. This CDR3 reads CASSIERRDGEQYF. CDR3 nucleotides: TGTGCCAGTAGTATAGAGCGCAGGGATGGCGAGCAGTACTTC.

The chain links TRBV6-1 to TRBJ1-3; D gene uncertain. Looked up from germline, CDR1 is MNHNS and CDR2 is SASEGT. The CDR3 is made up of 15 amino acids. Trimming took off 5 bases at V and 2 bases at J, with 13 bases between the two ends. CDR3 in DNA: TGTGCCAGCAGTCCTTGGGCCGGGACTGGAAACACCATATATTTT. Amino acids: CASSPWAGTGNTIYF.

This chain uses TRBV7-2 with TRBJ1-3; D gene ambiguous. Germline V gene data show CDR1 as SGHTA and CDR2 as FQGNSA. This CDR3 comprises 15 residues. V was pared by 2 bases and J by 0 bases, with 8 bases between. CDR3 sequence: CASSLRPSSGNTIYF. CDR3 sequence (DNA): TGTGCCAGCAGCTTACGGCCGAGCTCTGGAAACACCATATATTTT.

The chain recombines TRBV28 with TRBJ1-6; TRBD1 agrees at 10 bases. V trimming: 1 base; J trimming: 7 bases; junction bases outside the gene matches: 4. The CDR3 sequence is 16 residues long. The germline gives CDR1 MDHEN, CDR2 SYDVKM. CDR3 in amino acids: CASSLSDRGSNSPLHF. The CDR3 coding sequence is TGTGCCAGCAGTTTATCGGACAGGGGGTCGAATTCACCCCTCCACTTT.

This clonotype was picked up a small number of times. The V and J genes are TRBV19 and TRBJ1-5; 7 nucleotides line up with TRBD1. CDR1 is LNHDA, CDR2 SQIVND, per germline (reference sequence). This CDR3 contains 15 residues. V trimming: 5 bases; J trimming: 5 bases; junction bases outside the gene matches: 9. The CDR3 sequence: CASSPPGQLDQPQHF. Written as DNA, the CDR3 is TGTGCCAGTAGTCCCCCGGGACAGTTGGATCAGCCCCAGCATTTT.

The gene calls are TRBV28 and TRBJ1-1, with a tentative D call TRBD1 (5 bases). V lost 2 bases, J lost 5 bases, and 12 bases lay in between. From germline, CDR1 is MDHEN and CDR2 SYDVKM. The CDR3 covers 14 residues. CDR3 nucleotides: TGTGCCAGCAGTTTAGGCCGTAGGGGTACTGAAGCTTTCTTT. Its protein is CASSLGRRGTEAFF.

The CDR3: CASSPATINQPQHF. CDR3 nucleotide sequence: TGTGCCAGCAGTCCCGCAACAATCAATCAGCCCCAGCATTTT. The rearrangement links TRBV12-3 or TRBV12-4 to TRBJ1-5; D not certain. The CDR3 contains 14 residues. V lost 5 bases and J lost 3, with 11 bases in between.

This clonotype has just one count. J is TRBJ1-2 and V is TRBV20-1, with a weak D call TRBD1 (5 bases). V lost 1 base, J lost 4 bases, and 10 bases lay in between. The length of the CDR3 is 13 residues. Germline CDR1 is DFQATT and CDR2 is SNEGSKA (reference sequence). The CDR3 reads CSARVTVGYGYTF. For the CDR3, the DNA is TGCAGTGCTAGAGTGACAGTGGGCTATGGCTACACCTTC.

The chain joins TRBV7-9 to TRBJ2-2; TRBD1 matches at 7 bases. J was trimmed by 2 bases and V by 8 bases; bases with no gene match: 11. Per the germline V gene, CDR1 is SEHNR and CDR2 is FQNEAQ (reference sequence). This CDR3 spans 16 amino acids. The CDR3 loop reads CASPRDRPLNTGELFF. CDR3 sequence (DNA): TGTGCCAGCCCCCGGGACAGACCACTTAACACCGGGGAGCTGTTTTTT.

The CDR3 region is CASSLSLGRVYEQYF. CDR3 nucleotide sequence: TGTGCCAGTAGCCTATCATTAGGTCGAGTCTACGAGCAGTACTTC. This chain joins TRBV19 and TRBJ2-7; D call uncertain. Germline V gene data show CDR1 as LNHDA and CDR2 as SQIVND (reference sequence). The CDR3 contains 15 residues. Between the trimmed V and J ends, which lost 6 bases and 3 bases, there was a span of 18 bases.

The chain couples TRBV6-2 or TRBV6-3 to TRBJ1-5; D is unresolved. The ends were cut back, 0 bases at V and 0 bases at J, with 15 bases in the middle. This CDR3 contains 18 residues. Germline V lookup: CDR1 MNHEY, CDR2 SVGEGT. The DNA for the CDR3 is TGTGCCAGCAGTTACTCGAAATCGGCGTTGTATAGCAATCAGCCCCAGCATTTT. Translation: CASSYSKSALYSNQPQHF.

The chain has TRBV7-2 and TRBJ1-3, with a weak D call TRBD1 (6 bases). The V and J ends lost 2 bases and 3 bases respectively, with 11 bases between them. The CDR3 is 15 amino acids. Germline loops: CDR1 SGHTA, CDR2 FQGNSA. The CDR3 here is CASSLFQGLGNTIYF. In DNA form, the CDR3 reads TGTGCCAGCAGCTTATTCCAGGGGCTTGGAAACACCATATATTTT.

This clonotype turned up a few times. The chain couples TRBV11-2 to TRBJ1-2; D not resolved. The CDR3 extends over 18 amino acids. The V gene lost 2 bases and the J gene lost 0 bases, with 19 bases spanning the gap. CDR1 SGHAT and CDR2 FQNNGV come from the germline V gene. CDR3 sequence reads: CASSLSGGSYSTNYGYTF. The CDR3 DNA sequence: TGTGCCAGCAGCTTATCCGGTGGATCGTACTCGACTAACTATGGCTACACCTTC.

J is TRBJ1-2 and V is TRBV20-1; 9 bases fit TRBD1. J lost 4 bases, V lost 6 bases, and 6 bases had no gene match. In germline, CDR1 is DFQATT, CDR2 SNEGSKA (reference sequence). The CDR3 loop spans 13 amino acids. The CDR3 DNA reads as TGCAGTGCGTATAAGACAGGGGGCTATGGCTACACCTTC. Translated: CSAYKTGGYGYTF.

The V and J genes are TRBV10-3 and TRBJ2-2; 9 positions match TRBD2. CDR3 size: 14 residues. From germline, CDR1 is ENHRY and CDR2 SYGVKD. The J segment lost 7 bases and the V segment lost 6 bases, leaving 6 bases of the junction unmatched. The CDR3 is CAIRPSGTDGELFF. For the CDR3, the DNA is TGTGCCATCAGGCCTAGCGGGACTGACGGGGAGCTGTTTTTT.

This sequence joins TRBV28 and TRBJ1-1; no clear D. The CDR3 covers 14 residues. Germline CDR1 and CDR2: MDHEN and SYDVKM. The ends were cut back, 5 bases at V and 3 bases at J, with 13 bases in the middle. In DNA form, the CDR3 reads TGTGCCAGCAGTCGGTTAGGTGGAGACACTGAAGCTTTCTTT. Protein sequence: CASSRLGGDTEAFF.